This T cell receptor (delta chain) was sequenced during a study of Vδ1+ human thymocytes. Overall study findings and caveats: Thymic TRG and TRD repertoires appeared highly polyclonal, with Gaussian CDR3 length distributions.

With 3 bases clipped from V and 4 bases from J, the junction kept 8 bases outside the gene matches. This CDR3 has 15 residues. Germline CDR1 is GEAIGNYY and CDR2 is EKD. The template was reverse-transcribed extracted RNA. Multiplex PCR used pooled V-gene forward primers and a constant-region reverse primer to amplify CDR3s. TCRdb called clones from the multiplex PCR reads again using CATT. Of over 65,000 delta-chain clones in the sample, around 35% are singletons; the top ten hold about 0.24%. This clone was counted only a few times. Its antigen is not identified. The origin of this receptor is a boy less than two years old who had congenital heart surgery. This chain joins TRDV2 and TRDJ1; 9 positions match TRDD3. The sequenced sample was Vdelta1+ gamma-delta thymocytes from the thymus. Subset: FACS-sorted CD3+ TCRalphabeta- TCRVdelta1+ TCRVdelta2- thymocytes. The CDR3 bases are TGTGCCTGTGACCGAGCGACTGGGGGAAACGATAAACTCATCTTT. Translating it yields CACDRATGGNDKLIF.